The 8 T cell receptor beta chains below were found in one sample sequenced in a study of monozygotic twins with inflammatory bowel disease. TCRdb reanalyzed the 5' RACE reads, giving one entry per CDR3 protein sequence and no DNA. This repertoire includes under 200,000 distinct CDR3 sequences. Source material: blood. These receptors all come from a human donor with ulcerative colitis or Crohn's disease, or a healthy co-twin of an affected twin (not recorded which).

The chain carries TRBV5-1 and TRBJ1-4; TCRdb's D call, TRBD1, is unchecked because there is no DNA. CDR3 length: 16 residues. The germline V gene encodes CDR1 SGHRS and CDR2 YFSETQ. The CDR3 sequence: CASSLLSDRINEKLFF.

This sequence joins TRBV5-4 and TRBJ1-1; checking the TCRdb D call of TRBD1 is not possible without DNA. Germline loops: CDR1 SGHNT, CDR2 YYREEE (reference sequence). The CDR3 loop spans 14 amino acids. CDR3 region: CASSLAGARTEAFF.

The CDR3 spells CASSTKDRGFLEPQHF. The V and J genes are TRBV6-1 and TRBJ1-5; TCRdb selects TRBD1, and the lack of DNA leaves this call unchecked. The germline CDR1 and CDR2 sequences are MNHNS and SASEGT. There are 16 residues in the CDR3.

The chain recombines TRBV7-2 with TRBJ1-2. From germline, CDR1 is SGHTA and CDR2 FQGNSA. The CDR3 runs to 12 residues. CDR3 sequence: CASSLANYGYTF.

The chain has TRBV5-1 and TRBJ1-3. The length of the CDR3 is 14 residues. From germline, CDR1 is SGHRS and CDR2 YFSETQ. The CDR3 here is CASSSRTGGNTIYF.

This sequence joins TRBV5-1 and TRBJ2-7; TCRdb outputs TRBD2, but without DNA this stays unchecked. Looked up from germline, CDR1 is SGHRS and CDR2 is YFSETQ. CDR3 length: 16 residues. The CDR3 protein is CASSVARLAGQYEQYF.

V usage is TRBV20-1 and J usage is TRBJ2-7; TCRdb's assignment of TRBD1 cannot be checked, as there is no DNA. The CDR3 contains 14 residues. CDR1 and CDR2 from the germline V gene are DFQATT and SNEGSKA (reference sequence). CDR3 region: CSARVRDRGYEQYF.

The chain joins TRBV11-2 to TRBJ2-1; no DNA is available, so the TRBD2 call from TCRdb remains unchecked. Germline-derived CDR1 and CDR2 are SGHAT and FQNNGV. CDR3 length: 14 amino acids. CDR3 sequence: CASSLSRSGNEQFF.